The source of this T cell receptor (beta chain) is a study of identifying expanded T cells in peripheral blood. Measured with immunoSEQ multiplex PCR; TCRdb has only the in-frame clones, and not every one. The sample consists of approximately 83,000 clones, approximately 84% of them appearing once. Germline CDR1 and CDR2: SGHRS and YFSETQ. V lost 1 base and J lost 3; bases outside the gene matches: 2. The CDR3 runs to 14 residues. This clonotype was sampled from a person between 18 and 75 years old in good health. The sequencing sample was made of blood. The chain combines TRBV5-1 with TRBJ1-1, with 8 bases aligning to TRBD1. CDR3 sequence reads: CASSLTGGYTEAFF. CDR3 DNA sequence: TGCGCCAGCAGCTTGACAGGGGGGTACACTGAAGCTTTCTTT. The complete variable domain, with remaining parts taken from reference TRBV5-1 and TRBJ1-1, reads KAGVTQTPRYLIKTRGQQVTLSCSPISGHRSVSWYQQTPGQGLQFLFEYFSETQRNKGNFPGRFSGRQFSNSRSEMNVSTLELGDSALYLCASSLTGGYTEAFFGQGTRLTVV.